One sample yielded the 6 T cell receptor beta chains listed below, sequenced in a study of identical twins. TCRdb re-called the 5' RACE reads with MiXCR, one entry per CDR3 protein. The repertoire holds 540,000 or so distinct CDR3 sequences, about a fifth seen once, with approximately 0.5% in the top ten. The sample also formed part of further work on yellow fever vaccine responses in identical twins.

Input material: CD4+ T cells sorted from blood. These receptors were obtained from a woman between 18 and 29 years old in good health.

J is TRBJ2-3 and V is TRBV5-1; possible D gene TRBD1, 6 bases. V lost 0 bases and J 4 bases, leaving 9 bases between the germline ends. The germline gives CDR1 SGHRS, CDR2 YFSETQ. The CDR3 is 14 amino acids. The CDR3 nucleotides read TGCGCCAGCAGCTTGGACAGGGTCCCAGATACGCAGTATTTT. As protein: CASSLDRVPDTQYF.

The chain links TRBV20-1 to TRBJ2-5; D might be TRBD1 or TRBD2, each matching 5 bases. The ends were cut back, 2 bases at V and 0 bases at J, with 10 bases in the middle. Germline CDR1 reads DFQATT; CDR2 reads SNEGSKA (reference sequence). The CDR3 loop spans 14 amino acids. The CDR3 bases are TGCAGTGCTAGACTTGAGGGACACCAAGAGACCCAGTACTTC. Its translation is CSARLEGHQETQYF.

V usage is TRBV5-1 and J usage is TRBJ2-4, with 9 bases identical to TRBD2. This CDR3 has 19 residues. V gave up 0 bases and J gave up 0 bases; unmatched junction bases: 10. Germline V CDR1 and CDR2: SGHRS, YFSETQ. As DNA, the CDR3 is TGCGCCAGCAGCTTGGAGACTAGCGGTTCTCCCTTAGCCAAAAACATTCAGTACTTC. Translation gives CASSLETSGSPLAKNIQYF.

The table lists this clonotype with a few counts. This CDR3 is CASSLAADMGNTQYF. The CDR3 region has the DNA TGCGCCAGCAGCTTGGCCGCCGACATGGGGAATACGCAGTATTTT. V and J are TRBV5-1 and TRBJ2-3; D not certain. V was cut by 0 bases and J by 7 bases, with 15 bases left in between. The CDR3 sequence is 15 residues long. From germline, CDR1 is SGHRS and CDR2 YFSETQ.

This clonotype appeared a few times. This chain joins TRBV3-1 and TRBJ2-2; 8 positions agree with TRBD1. CDR1 is LGHDT, CDR2 YNNKEL, per germline (reference sequence). This CDR3 contains 14 residues. V shed 3 bases, J shed 6 bases, and the junction held 3 bases outside the gene matches. Here the CDR3 DNA reads TGTGCCAGCAGCCACAGGACAGGGTCCGGGGAGCTGTTTTTT. This sequence encodes CASSHRTGSGELFF. Full variable domain (remainder filled in from reference TRBV3-1 and TRBJ2-2): DTAVSQTPKYLVTQMGNDKSIKCEQNLGHDTMYWYKQDSKKFLKIMFSYNNKELIINETVPNRFSPKSPDKAHLNLHINSLELGDSAVYFCASSHRTGSGELFFGEGSRLTVL.

J is TRBJ2-7 and V is TRBV20-1; the D call may be TRBD1 or TRBD2 (5 bases each). CDR1 is DFQATT and CDR2 is SNEGSKA in the germline V gene (reference sequence). V shed 7 bases and J shed 5 bases, with 12 bases lying between them. The CDR3 is made up of 11 amino acids. DNA for the CDR3: TGCAGTGGTTTCGAGGGGCACGAGCAGTACTTC. Its translation is CSGFEGHEQYF.